This section outlines one T cell receptor (beta chain) sequence together with its context. This entry belongs to a study of cytomegalovirus exposure and HLA in healthy donors. The length of the CDR3 is 14 residues. Germline V CDR1 and CDR2: SGHVS, FQNEAQ. V lost 5 bases, J lost 2 bases, and 4 bases stayed unmatched. This PCR relied on a set of 60 Vbeta primers and 13 Jbeta primers. Libraries were prepared by immunoSEQ multiplex PCR; TCRdb keeps only in-frame clonotypes and omits some of them. Of roughly 200,000 clones detected, approximately 70% appear once; the ten largest clones hold less than 2%. Sequenced: PBMCs. The receptor was derived from a woman between 25 and 40 years old in good health and CMV-seronegative. The chain links TRBV7-8 to TRBJ2-5; 8 bases agree with TRBD1. The DNA for the CDR3 is TGTGCCAGCAGCCATAGACAGGGGCAAGAGACCCAGTACTTC. As protein: CASSHRQGQETQYF.